This T cell receptor beta chain originates from a study of T cells in Graves' hyperthyroidism and ophthalmopathy. Study overall: At initial diagnosis, before any treatment had begun, peripheral blood was obtained.

Researchers defined stable Graves' hyperthyroidism as no ophthalmopathy progression within 18 months. Diagnoses used clinical symptoms, serum thyroxine and TRAb, thyroid ultrasound and orbital computed tomography. This clonotype was seen repeatedly, ten times or more. What it binds is not known. This CDR3 has 16 residues. V was clipped by 0 bases and J by 5 bases; unmatched bases: 11. Germline assignment: CDR1 DFQATT and CDR2 SNEGSKA (reference sequence). General observations from the study: Model output signaled ophthalmopathy a median 6.5 months ahead of onset.

TCR beta CDR3 sequences were amplified from RNA transcripts. TCR CDR3 underwent first-round RT-PCR with the HTBI primer set. TCRdb called the multiplex PCR reads again in MiXCR, with one record for every CDR3 protein. The sample has under 350,000 distinct CDR3 sequences, over 15% seen once. Sequences were obtained from blood. This chain links TRBV20-1 with TRBJ2-5; 8 bases are a match to TRBD2. The sequence was collected from a woman in her 50s with Graves' hyperthyroidism. CDR3 protein: CSARDPGGPPEETQYF. The CDR3 bases are TGCAGTGCTAGAGACCCGGGGGGGCCTCCGGAGGAGACCCAGTACTTC.